The sequence of this TCR beta chain was determined in a study of vaccination effects on CD4 cells after COVID-19 (dated 2022 in TCRdb). About the investigation overall: Each participant got two doses of an mRNA SARS-CoV-2 vaccine, either BNT162b2 or mRNA-1273. In both COVID-19 convalescent patients and infection-naive vaccine recipients, the study compared SARS-CoV-2 spike-specific CD4+ TCR repertoires from before mRNA vaccination with those from after it. The full study included roughly 10 COVID-19 convalescent patients and a handful of SARS-CoV-2-naive healthy vaccine recipients. Cultures from other donors in the study were sequenced using the Oncomine TCR Beta short-read assay on an Illumina iSeq 100.

Concerning this clone: There is no known antigen for this receptor. No much larger clone is present one base from it, and per-base qualities are unavailable.

Results the study describes overall, beyond this receptor: The study was limited by a small number of convalescent patients and lacked early post-infection timepoints. Among healthy vaccine recipients, nearly all vaccine-induced clones were SARS-CoV-2 mono-reactive, and just 1 of 255 was cross-reactive with common cold coronaviruses. Clones induced by infection and clones induced by vaccination both contracted markedly at late timepoints after vaccination, which fits with T cell responses waning over time.

The ViraFEST assay stimulated PBMC with viral peptide pools and then used TCR sequencing to identify antigen-specific CD4+ T cell clonotypes by expansion. After around ten days of culture, CD4+ T cells were isolated with the EasySep CD4+ T cell isolation kit. The absence of prior SARS-CoV-2 infection in healthy vaccine recipients was confirmed by negative nucleocapsid antibodies before and after vaccination. A few million PBMC per well were cultured with approximately 10 ug/ml peptides in IMDM containing approximately 4.5% human AB serum, about 9 IU/ml IL-2 and gentamicin. Half of the culture medium was replaced with fresh IL-2-containing medium on days 3 and 7. Unless noted otherwise, every peptide stimulation condition was cultured in triplicate wells. Using Ficoll-Paque Plus gradient centrifugation, PBMC were separated from whole blood and then either used fresh or cryopreserved at -140C. The overlapping peptide pools covered the spike proteins of SARS-CoV-2 and of the common cold coronaviruses HCoV-NL63, HCoV-OC43 and HCoV-229E. Genomic DNA was extracted from cultured CD4+ T cells with the QIAamp micro DNA kit.

Trimming takes 5 bases off V and 7 bases off J; junction bases not matched to a gene: 7. In the germline V gene, CDR1 corresponds to SGHAT and CDR2 to FQNNGV. Including cysteine and phenylalanine, the CDR3 has 15 amino acids. Just the 45-base CDR3 DNA is kept, in frame starting at base 1. The receptor library was made with the immunoSEQ multiplex PCR assay. DNA from the cultured, isolated CD4+ T cells was subjected to TCR beta CDR3 sequencing. The published analysis was carried out like this. Non-productive TCR sequences were removed, reads were trimmed to the CDR3 region, and CDR3s of at least 7 amino acids were retained. The MANAFEST web app was used to identify antigen-specific clonotypes by comparing expansion in peptide wells with expansion in reference cultures. To be called positive, a clone needed expansion at FDR<0.05 compared with the reference and with all other wells, an odds ratio greater than 5, and a frequency greater than 0.1% in two replicate wells. Cross-reactive clonotypes were defined as significantly expanded in SARS-CoV-2 spike wells and in at least one common cold coronavirus spike condition. Using the stringdist R package, CDR3 similarity was measured by Levenshtein distance, and unrooted trees were constructed with ape in R 3.6.1. TCRdb holds this immuneACCESS table with in-frame rearrangements only. Some clones are missing; in checked studies, unresolved V genes explain under half, and the rest has no known cause. That table is the source of V, J and clone size, and D and trimming were worked out from the DNA. This sample is represented by 35,000 to 50,000 clones; roughly four fifths of them were singletons. Roughly 10% of the sample rests with the top ten.

The rearrangement combines TRBV11-2 with TRBJ1-4, with 10 middle bases fitting TRBD1. Sequencing was performed on CD4+ T cells from PBMCs cultured with SARS-CoV-2 spike peptides, taken before COVID-19 vaccination. Read against the paper, the sample's cell subset or site label means: SARS-CoV-2 spike overlapping peptide pool stimulation. The source of this sequence is a human donor who received a COVID-19 vaccine. The DNA reads TGTGCCAGCAGCCGGCGACAGGGGGCGGGTGAAAAACTGTTTTTT. Translated, this gives CASSRRQGAGEKLFF.